This T cell receptor (beta chain) was captured in a study of long-term antiretroviral therapy in people with HIV. Findings of the study overall: In samples taken after ART, diversity increased but remained below transplant donor control levels. Clones that expanded before ART (that is, prior to treatment) dominated the repertoire at all time points. Controls had broader CDR3 length ranges than HIV repertoires did.

Treatment locations for all participants with HIV were in the United States. The libraries were made with immunoSEQ v3.0 at survey level. The repertoire was sequenced with immunoSEQ multiplex PCR; TCRdb's copy has only in-frame clones and lacks some. The sample includes about 18,000 clones, around four fifths of them seen just once. This clone occurred a few times. Antigen unknown. The material sequenced was unsorted PBMCs, taken 0.3 years after starting antiretroviral therapy. This receptor was taken from a woman aged 50 to 65 with HIV.

This CDR3 is CASSLIGQPNTGELFF. Written as DNA, the CDR3 is TGTGCCAGCAGTTTAATTGGACAGCCGAACACCGGGGAGCTGTTTTTT. This sequence joins TRBV6-4 and TRBJ2-2, with D possibly matching TRBD1 (6 bases). This CDR3 spans 16 amino acids. Trimming removed 5 bases at V and 0 bases at J, with 13 bases between. Per the germline V gene, CDR1 is MRHNA and CDR2 is SNTAGT.